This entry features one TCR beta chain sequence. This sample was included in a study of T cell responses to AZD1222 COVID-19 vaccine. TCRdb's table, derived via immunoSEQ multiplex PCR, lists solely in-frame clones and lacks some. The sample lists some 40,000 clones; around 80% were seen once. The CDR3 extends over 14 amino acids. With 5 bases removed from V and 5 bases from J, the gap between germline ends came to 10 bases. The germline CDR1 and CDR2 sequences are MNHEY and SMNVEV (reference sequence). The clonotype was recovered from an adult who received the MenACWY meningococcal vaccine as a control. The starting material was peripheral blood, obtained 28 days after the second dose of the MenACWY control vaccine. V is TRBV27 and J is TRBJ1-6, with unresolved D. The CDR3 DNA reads TGTGCCAGCAGTCCAACAGCTGATAATTCACCCCTCCACTTT. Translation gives CASSPTADNSPLHF.